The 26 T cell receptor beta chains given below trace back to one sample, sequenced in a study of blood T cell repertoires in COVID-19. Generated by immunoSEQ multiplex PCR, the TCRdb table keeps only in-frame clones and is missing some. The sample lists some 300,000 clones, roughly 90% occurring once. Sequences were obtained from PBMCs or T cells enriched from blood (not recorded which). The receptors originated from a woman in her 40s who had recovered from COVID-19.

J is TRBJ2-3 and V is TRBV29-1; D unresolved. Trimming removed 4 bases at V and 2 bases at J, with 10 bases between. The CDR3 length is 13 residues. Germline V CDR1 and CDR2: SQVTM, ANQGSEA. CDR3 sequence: CSVVSPVTDTQYF. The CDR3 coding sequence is TGCAGCGTTGTGTCCCCTGTCACAGATACGCAGTATTTT.

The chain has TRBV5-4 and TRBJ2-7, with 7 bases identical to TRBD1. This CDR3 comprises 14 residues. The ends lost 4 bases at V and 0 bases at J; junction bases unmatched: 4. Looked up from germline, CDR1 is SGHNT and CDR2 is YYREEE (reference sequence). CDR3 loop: CASSRDRSSYEQYF. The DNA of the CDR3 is TGTGCCAGCAGCCGGGACAGAAGCTCCTACGAGCAGTACTTC.

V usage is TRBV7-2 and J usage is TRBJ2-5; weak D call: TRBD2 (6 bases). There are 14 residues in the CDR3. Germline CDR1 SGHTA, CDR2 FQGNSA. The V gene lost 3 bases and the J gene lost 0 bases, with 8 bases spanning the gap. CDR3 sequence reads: CASSFRGYQETQYF. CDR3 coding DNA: TGTGCCAGCAGCTTTCGGGGGTACCAAGAGACCCAGTACTTC.

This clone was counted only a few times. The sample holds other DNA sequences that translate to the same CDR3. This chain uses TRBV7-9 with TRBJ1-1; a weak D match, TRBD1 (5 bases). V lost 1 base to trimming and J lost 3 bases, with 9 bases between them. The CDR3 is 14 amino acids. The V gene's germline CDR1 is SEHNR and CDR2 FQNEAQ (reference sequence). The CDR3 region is CASSLEAGYTEAFF. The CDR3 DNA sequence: TGTGCCAGCAGCTTAGAAGCAGGGTACACTGAAGCTTTCTTT.

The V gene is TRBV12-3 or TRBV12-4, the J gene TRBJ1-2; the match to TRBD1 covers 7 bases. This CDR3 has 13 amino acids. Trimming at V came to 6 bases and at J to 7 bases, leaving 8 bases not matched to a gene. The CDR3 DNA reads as TGTGCCAGCAGCCCTGGACAGGAAGGTGGCTACACCTTC. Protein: CASSPGQEGGYTF.

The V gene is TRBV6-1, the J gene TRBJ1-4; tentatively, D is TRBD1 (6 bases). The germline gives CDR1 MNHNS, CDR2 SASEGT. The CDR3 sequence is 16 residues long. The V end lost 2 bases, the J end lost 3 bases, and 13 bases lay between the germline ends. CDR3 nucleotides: TGTGCCAGCAGTGAAAGGGGGATGGGGGCTAATGAAAAACTGTTTTTT. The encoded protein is CASSERGMGANEKLFF.

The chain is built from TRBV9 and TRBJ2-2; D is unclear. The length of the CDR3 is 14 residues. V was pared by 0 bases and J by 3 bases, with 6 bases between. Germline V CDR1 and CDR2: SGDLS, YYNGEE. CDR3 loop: CASSVVRDTGELFF. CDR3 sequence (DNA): TGTGCCAGCAGCGTAGTCCGGGACACCGGGGAGCTGTTTTTT.

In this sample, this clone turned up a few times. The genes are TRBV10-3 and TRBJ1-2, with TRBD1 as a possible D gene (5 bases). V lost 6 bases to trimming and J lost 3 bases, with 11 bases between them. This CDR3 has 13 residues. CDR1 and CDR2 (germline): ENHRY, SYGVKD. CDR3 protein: CAISSGGDYGYTF. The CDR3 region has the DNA TGTGCCATCAGCAGCGGGGGGGACTATGGCTACACCTTC.

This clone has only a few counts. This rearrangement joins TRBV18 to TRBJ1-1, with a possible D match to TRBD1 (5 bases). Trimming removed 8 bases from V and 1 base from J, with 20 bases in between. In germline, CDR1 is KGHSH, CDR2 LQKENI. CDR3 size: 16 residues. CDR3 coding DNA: TGTGCCAGCCAGACGCATGCAGCGACAGAGAACACTGAAGCTTTCTTT. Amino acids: CASQTHAATENTEAFF. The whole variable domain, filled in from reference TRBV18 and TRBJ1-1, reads NAGVMQNPRHLVRRRGQEARLRCSPMKGHSHVYWYRQLPEEGLKFMVYLQKENIIDESGMPKERFSAEFPKEGPSILRIQQVVRGDSAAYFCASQTHAATENTEAFFGQGTRLTVV.

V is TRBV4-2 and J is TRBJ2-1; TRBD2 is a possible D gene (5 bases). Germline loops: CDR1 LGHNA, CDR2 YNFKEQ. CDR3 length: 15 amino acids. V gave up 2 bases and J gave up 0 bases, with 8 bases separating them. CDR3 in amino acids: CASSQSGSSYNEQFF. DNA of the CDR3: TGTGCCAGCAGCCAATCGGGAAGCTCCTACAATGAGCAGTTCTTC.

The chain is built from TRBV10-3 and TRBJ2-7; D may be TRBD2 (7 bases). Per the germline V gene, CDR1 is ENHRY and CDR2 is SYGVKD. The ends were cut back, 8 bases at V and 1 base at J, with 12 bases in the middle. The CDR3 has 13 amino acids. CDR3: CAILGGVSYEQYF. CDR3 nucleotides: TGTGCCATCTTAGGGGGGGTTTCCTACGAGCAGTACTTC.

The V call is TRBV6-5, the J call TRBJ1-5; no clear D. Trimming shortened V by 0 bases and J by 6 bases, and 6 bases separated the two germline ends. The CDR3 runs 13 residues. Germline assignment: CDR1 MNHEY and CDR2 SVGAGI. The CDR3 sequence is CASSYSPGQPQHF. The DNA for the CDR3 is TGTGCCAGCAGTTACTCGCCCGGTCAGCCCCAGCATTTT.

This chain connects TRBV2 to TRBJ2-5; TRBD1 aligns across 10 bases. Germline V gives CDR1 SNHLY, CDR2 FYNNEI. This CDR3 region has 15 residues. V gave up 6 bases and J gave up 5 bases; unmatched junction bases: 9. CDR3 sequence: CASSGTGAVGETQYF. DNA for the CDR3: TGTGCCAGCAGCGGGACAGGGGCGGTAGGGGAGACCCAGTACTTC.

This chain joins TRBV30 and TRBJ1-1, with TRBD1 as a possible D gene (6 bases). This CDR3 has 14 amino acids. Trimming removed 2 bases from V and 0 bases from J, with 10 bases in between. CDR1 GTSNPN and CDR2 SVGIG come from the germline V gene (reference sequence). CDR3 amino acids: CAWSRGGMNTEAFF. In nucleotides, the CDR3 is TGTGCCTGGAGTAGGGGGGGAATGAACACTGAAGCTTTCTTT.

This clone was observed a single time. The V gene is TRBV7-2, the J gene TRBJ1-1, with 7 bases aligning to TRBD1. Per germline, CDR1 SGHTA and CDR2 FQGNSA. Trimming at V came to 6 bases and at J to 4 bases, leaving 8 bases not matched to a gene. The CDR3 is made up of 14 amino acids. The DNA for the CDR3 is TGTGCCAGCAGAGCACAGGGGAAGATCACTGAAGCTTTCTTT. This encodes CASRAQGKITEAFF.

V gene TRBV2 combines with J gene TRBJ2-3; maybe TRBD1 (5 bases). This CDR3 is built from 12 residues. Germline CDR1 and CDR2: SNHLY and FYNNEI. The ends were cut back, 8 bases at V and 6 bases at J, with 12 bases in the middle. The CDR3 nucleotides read TGTGCCAGCGCCGCAGGGAAGGATACGCAGTATTTT. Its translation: CASAAGKDTQYF.

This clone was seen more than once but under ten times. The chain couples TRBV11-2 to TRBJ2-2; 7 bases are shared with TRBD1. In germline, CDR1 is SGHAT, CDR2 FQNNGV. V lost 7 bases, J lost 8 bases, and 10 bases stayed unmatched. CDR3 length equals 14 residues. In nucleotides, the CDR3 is TGTGCCAGCATCCGAACAGGGGCAATAGGGGAGCTGTTTTTT. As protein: CASIRTGAIGELFF.

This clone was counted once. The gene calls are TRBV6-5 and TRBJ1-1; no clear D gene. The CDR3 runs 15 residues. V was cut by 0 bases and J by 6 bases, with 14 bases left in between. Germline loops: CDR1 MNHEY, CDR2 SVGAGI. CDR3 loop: CASSYSNGVLPEAFF. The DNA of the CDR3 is TGTGCCAGCAGTTACTCGAACGGGGTTTTGCCTGAAGCTTTCTTT.

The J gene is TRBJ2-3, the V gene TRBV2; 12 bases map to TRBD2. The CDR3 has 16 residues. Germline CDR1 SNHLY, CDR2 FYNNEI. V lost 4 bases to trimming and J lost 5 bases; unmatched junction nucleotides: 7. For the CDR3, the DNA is TGTGCCAGCAGTGTCCCTAGCGGGGGGGCCGGAGATACGCAGTATTTT. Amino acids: CASSVPSGGAGDTQYF.

CDR3 residues: CASSQGLPNLQETQYF. The DNA for the CDR3 is TGTGCCAGCAGCCAGGGACTACCTAACCTCCAAGAGACCCAGTACTTC. The chain carries TRBV3-1 (or the pseudogene TRBV3-2) and TRBJ2-5; TRBD2 aligns across 7 bases. Germline CDR1 and CDR2: LGHDT and YNNKEL (reference sequence). Germline trimming cut 3 bases from V and 1 base from J; bases unmatched to any gene: 8. CDR3 length equals 16 residues.

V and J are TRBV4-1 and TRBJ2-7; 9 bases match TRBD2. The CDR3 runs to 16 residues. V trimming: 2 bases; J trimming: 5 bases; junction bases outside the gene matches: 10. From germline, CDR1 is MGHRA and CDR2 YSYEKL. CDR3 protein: CASSQSPSGRNHEQYF. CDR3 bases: TGCGCCAGCAGCCAATCTCCAAGCGGGAGGAATCACGAGCAGTACTTC.

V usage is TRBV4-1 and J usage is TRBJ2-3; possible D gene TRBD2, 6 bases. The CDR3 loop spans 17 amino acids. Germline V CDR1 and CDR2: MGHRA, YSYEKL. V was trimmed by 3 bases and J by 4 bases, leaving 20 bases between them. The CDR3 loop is CASSHDTVGRGADTQYF. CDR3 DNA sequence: TGCGCCAGCAGCCATGACACGGTCGGGAGAGGGGCAGATACGCAGTATTTT.

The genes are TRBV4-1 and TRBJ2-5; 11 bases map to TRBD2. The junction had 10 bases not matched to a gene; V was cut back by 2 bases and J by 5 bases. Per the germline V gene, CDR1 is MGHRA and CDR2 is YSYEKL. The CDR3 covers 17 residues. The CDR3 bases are TGCGCCAGCAGCCAATTCGTGGGGACTAGCGGCGAGGAGACCCAGTACTTC. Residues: CASSQFVGTSGEETQYF.

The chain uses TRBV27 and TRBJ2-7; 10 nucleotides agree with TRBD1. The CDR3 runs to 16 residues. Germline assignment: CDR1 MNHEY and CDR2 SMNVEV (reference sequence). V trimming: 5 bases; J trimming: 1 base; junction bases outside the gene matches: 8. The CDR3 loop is CASSPLGTGVSYEQYF. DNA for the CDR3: TGTGCCAGCAGTCCCCTCGGGACAGGGGTTTCCTACGAGCAGTACTTC.

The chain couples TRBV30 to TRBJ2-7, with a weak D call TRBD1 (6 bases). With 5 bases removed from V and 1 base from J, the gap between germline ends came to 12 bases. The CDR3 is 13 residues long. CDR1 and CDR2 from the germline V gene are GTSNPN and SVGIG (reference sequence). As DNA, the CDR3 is TGTGCCTGGCAGACAGGCGGATCCTACGAGCAGTACTTC. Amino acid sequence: CAWQTGGSYEQYF.

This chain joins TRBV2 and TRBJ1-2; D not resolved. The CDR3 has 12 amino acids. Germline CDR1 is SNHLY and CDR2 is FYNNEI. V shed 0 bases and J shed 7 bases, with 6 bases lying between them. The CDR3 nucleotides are TGTGCCAGCAGTGAAGCCGCGGGTGGCTACACCTTC. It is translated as CASSEAAGGYTF.